The TCR beta chain described here comes from a study of blood T cell repertoires in COVID-19. Study-wide background: Nucleic acid was either cDNA or gDNA, and it came from T cells, B-cell-depleted T cells, or PBMCs.

This CDR3 spans 12 amino acids. Per germline, CDR1 SGHKS and CDR2 YYEKEE (reference sequence). V was cut by 5 bases and J by 4 bases, with 9 bases left in between. Under the authors' procedure: Quantification of nucleated cells was approximated via reference gene primer amplification. The data were produced by immunoSEQ multiplex PCR, yet TCRdb's version contains in-frame clones alone and is incomplete. V and J calls and clone size follow that table, whereas D and trimming were derived from the DNA. The sample contains about 220,000 clones, 80% to 90% of which appear only once. Participants spanned ages about 18 to 95 years and resided in about 24 US areas. Participants had their cohort set by participant-reported clinical history.

The chain joins TRBV5-5 to TRBJ1-1; D not certain. Input material: PBMCs or T cells enriched from blood (not recorded which). The TCR sequence derives from a woman between 40 and 55 years old with acute COVID-19. DNA for the CDR3: TGTGCCAGCAGTTTACAAAGCACTGAAGCTTTCTTT. It yields the protein CASSLQSTEAFF.